This TCR beta chain was profiled in a study of monozygotic twins with inflammatory bowel disease. Per the germline V gene, CDR1 is LGHDT and CDR2 is YNNKEL (reference sequence). This CDR3 is 12 amino acids long. TCRdb re-called the 5' RACE reads and shows each CDR3 protein once, DNA omitted. In all, the sample yields a few hundred thousand distinct CDR3 sequences. Sequencing was carried out using blood. The sequence came from a human donor with ulcerative colitis or Crohn's disease, or a healthy co-twin of an affected twin (not recorded which). The J gene is TRBJ1-2, the V gene TRBV3-1. The CDR3 loop reads CASSQDIGGYTF.